The text below deals with one T cell receptor beta chain. The data were taken from a study of shared clonotypes between healthy human individuals. Assay: immunoSEQ multiplex PCR; the TCRdb copy retains only in-frame clones and omits some. Of 2.5 million or so clones in the sample, around nine tenths were seen once. The CDR3 has 15 residues. The germline gives CDR1 MGHRA, CDR2 YSYEKL. The V and J ends lost 2 bases and 7 bases respectively, with 17 bases between them. The gene calls are TRBV4-1 and TRBJ1-1; TRBD1 might be the D (6 bases). This clonotype was sampled from a man aged 18 to 30 in good health. Sample: naive CD4+ T cells sorted from blood. Subset specified: CD45RA+ positively selected. The CDR3 region has the DNA TGCGCCAGCAGCCAACCCCAGGGGCACTGGGGTGAAGCTTTCTTT. This sequence encodes CASSQPQGHWGEAFF.